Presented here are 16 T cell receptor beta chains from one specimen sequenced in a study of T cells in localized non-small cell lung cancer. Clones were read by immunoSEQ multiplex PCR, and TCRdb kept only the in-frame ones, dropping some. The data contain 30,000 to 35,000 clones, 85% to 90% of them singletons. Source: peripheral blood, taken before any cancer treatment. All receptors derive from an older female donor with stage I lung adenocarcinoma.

Here the CDR3 DNA reads TGTGCCAGCAGTTTGGGAGGGGGGAATGAAAAACTGTTTTTT. It encodes CASSLGGGNEKLFF. This chain joins TRBV28 and TRBJ1-4, with D maybe TRBD1 (6 bases). Germline V gene lookup returns CDR1 MDHEN and CDR2 SYDVKM. The CDR3 runs to 14 residues. V was clipped by 3 bases and J by 5 bases, with 10 bases between them.

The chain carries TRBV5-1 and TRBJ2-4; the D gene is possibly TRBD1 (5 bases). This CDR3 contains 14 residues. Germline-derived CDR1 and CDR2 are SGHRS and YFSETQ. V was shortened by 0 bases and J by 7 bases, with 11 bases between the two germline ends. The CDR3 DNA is TGCGCCAGCAGCTTGGTTGGGGCCGGTAACATTCAGTACTTC. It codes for CASSLVGAGNIQYF.

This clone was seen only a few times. In nucleotides, the CDR3 is TGTGCCAGCAGCTTGGGGGACAGGGGGCAGCCCCAGCATTTT. Its translation: CASSLGDRGQPQHF. This chain uses TRBV5-4 with TRBJ1-5; 11 positions match TRBD1. Germline V lookup: CDR1 SGHNT, CDR2 YYREEE (reference sequence). CDR3 length equals 14 residues. V shed 0 bases and J 7 bases; nucleotides not matched to a gene: 0.

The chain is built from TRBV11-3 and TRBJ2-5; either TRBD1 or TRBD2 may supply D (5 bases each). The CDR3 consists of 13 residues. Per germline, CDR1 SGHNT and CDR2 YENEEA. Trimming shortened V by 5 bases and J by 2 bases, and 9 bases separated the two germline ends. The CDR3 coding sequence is TGTGCCAGCAGCCGGGGACGGCAAGAGACCCAGTACTTC. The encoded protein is CASSRGRQETQYF.

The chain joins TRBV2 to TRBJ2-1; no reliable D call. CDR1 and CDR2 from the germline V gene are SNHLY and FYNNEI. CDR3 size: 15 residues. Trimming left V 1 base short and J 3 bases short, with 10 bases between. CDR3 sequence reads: CASSEEQADYNEQFF. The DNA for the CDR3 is TGTGCCAGCAGTGAAGAGCAAGCAGACTACAATGAGCAGTTCTTC.

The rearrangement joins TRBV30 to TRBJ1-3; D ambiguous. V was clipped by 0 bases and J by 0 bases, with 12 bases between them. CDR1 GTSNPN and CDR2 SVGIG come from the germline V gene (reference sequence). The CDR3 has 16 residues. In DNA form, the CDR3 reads TGTGCCTGGAGTGTATCCGGCCTCCCCTCTGGAAACACCATATATTTT. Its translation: CAWSVSGLPSGNTIYF.

CDR3 sequence reads: CASSLGGSGNTIYF. CDR3 in DNA: TGTGCCAGCAGTTTAGGGGGCTCTGGAAACACCATATATTTT. The chain uses TRBV28 and TRBJ1-3; D may be TRBD1 (5 bases). Germline assignment: CDR1 MDHEN and CDR2 SYDVKM. This CDR3 has 14 amino acids. V lost 2 bases to trimming and J lost 0 bases, with 5 bases between them.

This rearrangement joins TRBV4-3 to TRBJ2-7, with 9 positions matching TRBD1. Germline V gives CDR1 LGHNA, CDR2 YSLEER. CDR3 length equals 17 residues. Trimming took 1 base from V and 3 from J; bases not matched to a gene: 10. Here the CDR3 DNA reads TGCGCCAGCAGCCAAGCCTATAAGGCGGACAGGGGCTACGAGCAGTACTTC. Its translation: CASSQAYKADRGYEQYF.

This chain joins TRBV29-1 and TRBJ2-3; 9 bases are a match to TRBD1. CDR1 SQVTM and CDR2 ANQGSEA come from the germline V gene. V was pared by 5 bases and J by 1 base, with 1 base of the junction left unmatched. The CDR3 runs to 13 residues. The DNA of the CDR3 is TGCAGCGTTCGACAGGGGGGCACAGATACGCAGTATTTT. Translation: CSVRQGGTDTQYF.

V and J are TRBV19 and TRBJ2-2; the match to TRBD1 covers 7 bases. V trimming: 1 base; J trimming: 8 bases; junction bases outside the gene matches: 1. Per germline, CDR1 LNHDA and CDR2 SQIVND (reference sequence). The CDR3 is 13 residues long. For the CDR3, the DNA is TGTGCCAGTAGTATAGGACAGGGAGGGGAGCTGTTTTTT. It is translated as CASSIGQGGELFF.

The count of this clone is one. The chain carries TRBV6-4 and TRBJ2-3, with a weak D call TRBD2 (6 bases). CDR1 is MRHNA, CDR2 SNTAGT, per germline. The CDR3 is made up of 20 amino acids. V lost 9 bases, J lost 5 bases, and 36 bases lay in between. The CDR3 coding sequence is TGTGCCAGGGAACCATTAGGGCGGGACTCATCCGCCGCCCGGGGAGATACGCAGTATTTT. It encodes CAREPLGRDSSAARGDTQYF.

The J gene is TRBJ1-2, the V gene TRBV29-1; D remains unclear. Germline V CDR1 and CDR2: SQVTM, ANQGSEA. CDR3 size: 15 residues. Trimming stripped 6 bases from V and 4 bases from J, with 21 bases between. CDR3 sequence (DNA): TGCAGCGTGGATGACATGCGAACTACCTTCTATGGCTACACCTTC. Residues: CSVDDMRTTFYGYTF.

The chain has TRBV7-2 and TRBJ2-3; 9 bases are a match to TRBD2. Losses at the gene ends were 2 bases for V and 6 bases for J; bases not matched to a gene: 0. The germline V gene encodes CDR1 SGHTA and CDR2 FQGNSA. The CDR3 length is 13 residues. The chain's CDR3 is CASSLSGGDTQYF. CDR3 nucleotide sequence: TGTGCCAGCAGCTTAAGCGGGGGGGATACGCAGTATTTT.

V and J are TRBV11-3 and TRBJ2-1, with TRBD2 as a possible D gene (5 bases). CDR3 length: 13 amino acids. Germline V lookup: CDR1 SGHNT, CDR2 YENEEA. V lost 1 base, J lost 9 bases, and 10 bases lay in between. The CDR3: CASSLGPEGEQFF. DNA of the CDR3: TGTGCCAGCAGCTTAGGGCCCGAGGGTGAGCAGTTCTTC.

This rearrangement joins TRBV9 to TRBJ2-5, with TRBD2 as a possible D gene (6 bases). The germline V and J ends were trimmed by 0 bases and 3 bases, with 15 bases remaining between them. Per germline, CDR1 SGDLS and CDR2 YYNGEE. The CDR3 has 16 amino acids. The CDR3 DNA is TGTGCCAGCAGCGTAGATATTAGCGGCAGCAAAGAGACCCAGTACTTC. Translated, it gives CASSVDISGSKETQYF.

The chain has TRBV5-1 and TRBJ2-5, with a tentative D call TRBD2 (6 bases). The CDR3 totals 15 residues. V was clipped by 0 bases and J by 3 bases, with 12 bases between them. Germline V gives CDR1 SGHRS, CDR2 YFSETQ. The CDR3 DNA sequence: TGCGCCAGCAGCTTGGGGGGTAGCGGAGAAGAGACCCAGTACTTC. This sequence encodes CASSLGGSGEETQYF.